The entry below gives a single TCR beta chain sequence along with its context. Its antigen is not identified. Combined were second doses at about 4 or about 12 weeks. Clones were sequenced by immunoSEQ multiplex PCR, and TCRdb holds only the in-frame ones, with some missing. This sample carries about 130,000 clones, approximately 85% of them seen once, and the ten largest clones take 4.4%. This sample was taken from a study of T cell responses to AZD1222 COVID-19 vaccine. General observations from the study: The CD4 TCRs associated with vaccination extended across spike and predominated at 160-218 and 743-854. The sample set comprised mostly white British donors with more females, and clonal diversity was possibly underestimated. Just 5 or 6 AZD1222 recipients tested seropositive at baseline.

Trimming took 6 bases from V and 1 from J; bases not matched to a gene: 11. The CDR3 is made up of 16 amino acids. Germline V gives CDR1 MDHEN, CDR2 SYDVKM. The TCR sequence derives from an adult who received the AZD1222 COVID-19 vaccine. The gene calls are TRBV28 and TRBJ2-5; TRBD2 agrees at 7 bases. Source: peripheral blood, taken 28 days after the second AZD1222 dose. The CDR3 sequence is CASRTGGGGPQETQYF. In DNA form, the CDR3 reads TGTGCCAGCAGAACAGGCGGCGGGGGACCCCAAGAGACCCAGTACTTC.